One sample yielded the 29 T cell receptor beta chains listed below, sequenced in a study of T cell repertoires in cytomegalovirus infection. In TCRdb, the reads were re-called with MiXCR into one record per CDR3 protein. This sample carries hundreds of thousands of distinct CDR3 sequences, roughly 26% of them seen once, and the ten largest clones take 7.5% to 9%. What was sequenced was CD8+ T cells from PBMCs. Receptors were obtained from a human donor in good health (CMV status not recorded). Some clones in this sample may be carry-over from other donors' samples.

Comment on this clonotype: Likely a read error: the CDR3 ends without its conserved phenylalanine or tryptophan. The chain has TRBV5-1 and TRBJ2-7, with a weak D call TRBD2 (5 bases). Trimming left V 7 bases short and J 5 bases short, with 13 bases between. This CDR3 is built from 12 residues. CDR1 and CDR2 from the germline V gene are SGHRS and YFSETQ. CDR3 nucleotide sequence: TGCGCCAGCGCCCTTGGAGGCAACGAGCAGTACCTC. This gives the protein CASALGGNEQYL.

As DNA, the CDR3 is TGTGCCAGCAGTGAAAAGTACAATGAGCAGTTCTTC. This sequence encodes CASSEKYNEQFF. This sequence joins TRBV25-1 and TRBJ2-1; D is ambiguous. The germline CDR1 and CDR2 sequences are MGHDK and SYGVNS. Trimming left V 2 bases short and J 4 bases short, with 3 bases between. CDR3 length: 12 amino acids.

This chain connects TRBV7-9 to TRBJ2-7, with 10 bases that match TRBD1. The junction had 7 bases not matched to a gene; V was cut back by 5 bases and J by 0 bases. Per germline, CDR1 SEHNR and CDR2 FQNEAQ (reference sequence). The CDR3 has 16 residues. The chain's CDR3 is CASSPRDRGFSYEQYF. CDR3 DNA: TGTGCCAGCAGCCCAAGGGACAGGGGTTTCTCCTACGAGCAGTACTTC. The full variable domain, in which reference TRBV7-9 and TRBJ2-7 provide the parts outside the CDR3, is DTGVSQNPRHKITKRGQNVTFRCDPISEHNRLYWYRQTLGQGPEFLTYFQNEAQLEKSRLLSDRFSAERPKGSFSTLEIQRTEQGDSAMYLCASSPRDRGFSYEQYFGPGTRLTVT.

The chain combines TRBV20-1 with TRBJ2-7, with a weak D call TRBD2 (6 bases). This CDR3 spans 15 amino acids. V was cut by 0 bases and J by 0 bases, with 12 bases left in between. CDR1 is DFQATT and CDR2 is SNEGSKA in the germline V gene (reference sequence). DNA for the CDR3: TGCAGTGCTAGAGAAAGCGGGCACAGCTCCTACGAGCAGTACGTC. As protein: CSARESGHSSYEQYV.

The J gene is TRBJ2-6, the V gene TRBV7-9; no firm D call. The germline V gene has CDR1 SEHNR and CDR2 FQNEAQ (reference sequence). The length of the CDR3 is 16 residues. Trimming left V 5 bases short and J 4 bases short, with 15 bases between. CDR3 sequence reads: CASSDVVGSGANVLTF. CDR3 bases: TGTGCCAGCAGCGACGTTGTGGGCTCCGGGGCCAACGTCCTGACTTTC.

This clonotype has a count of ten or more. The CDR3 region has the DNA TGTGCTAGTAGCGAGGGGCACTATGGCTACACCTTC. Residues: CASSEGHYGYTF. The gene calls are TRBV12-5 and TRBJ1-2; possibly TRBD1 for D (5 bases). The germline V and J ends were trimmed by 8 bases and 3 bases, with 10 bases remaining between them. CDR1 and CDR2 (germline): LGHNT, FRNRAP. The CDR3 has 12 amino acids.

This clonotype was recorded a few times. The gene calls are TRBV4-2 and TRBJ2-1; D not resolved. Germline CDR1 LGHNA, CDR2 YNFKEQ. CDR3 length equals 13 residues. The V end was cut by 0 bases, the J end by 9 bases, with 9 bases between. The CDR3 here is CASSQESVAEQFF. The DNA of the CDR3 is TGTGCCAGCAGCCAAGAATCAGTGGCTGAGCAGTTCTTC.

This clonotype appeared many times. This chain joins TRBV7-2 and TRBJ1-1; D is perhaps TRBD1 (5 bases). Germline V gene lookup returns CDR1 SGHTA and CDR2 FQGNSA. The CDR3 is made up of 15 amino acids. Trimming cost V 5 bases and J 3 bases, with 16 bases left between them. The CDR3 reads CASSPYPLGDTEAFF. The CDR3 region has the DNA TGTGCCAGCAGCCCATATCCTTTGGGGGACACTGAAGCTTTCTTT.

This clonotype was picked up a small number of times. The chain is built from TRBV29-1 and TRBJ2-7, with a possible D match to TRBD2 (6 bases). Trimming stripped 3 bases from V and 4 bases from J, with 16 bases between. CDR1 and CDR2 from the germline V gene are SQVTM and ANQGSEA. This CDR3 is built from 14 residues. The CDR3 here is CSVDSAGSAYEQYF. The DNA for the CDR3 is TGCAGCGTTGACTCAGCGGGTTCGGCTTACGAGCAGTACTTC.

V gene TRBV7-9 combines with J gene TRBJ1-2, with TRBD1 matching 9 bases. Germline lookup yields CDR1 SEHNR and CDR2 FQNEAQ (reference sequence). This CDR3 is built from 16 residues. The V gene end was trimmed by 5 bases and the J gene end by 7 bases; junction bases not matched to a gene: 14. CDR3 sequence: CASSPRGGQGFLGYTF. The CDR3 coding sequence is TGTGCCAGCAGCCCCCGGGGAGGACAGGGGTTCCTTGGCTACACCTTC.

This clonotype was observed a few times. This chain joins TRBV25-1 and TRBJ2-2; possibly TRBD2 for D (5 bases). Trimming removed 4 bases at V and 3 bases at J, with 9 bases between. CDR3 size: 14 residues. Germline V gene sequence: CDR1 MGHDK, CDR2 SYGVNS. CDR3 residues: CASSGWTDTGELFF. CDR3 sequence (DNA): TGTGCCAGCAGTGGATGGACTGACACCGGGGAGCTGTTTTTT.

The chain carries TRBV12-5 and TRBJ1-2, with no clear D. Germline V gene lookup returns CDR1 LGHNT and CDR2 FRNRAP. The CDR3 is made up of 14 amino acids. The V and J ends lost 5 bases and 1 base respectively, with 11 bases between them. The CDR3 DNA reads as TGTGCTAGTGGTCCCGACGTGATTAACTATGGCTACACCTTC. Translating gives CASGPDVINYGYTF. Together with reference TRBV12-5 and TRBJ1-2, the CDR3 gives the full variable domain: DARVTQTPRHKVTEMGQEVTMRCQPILGHNTVFWYRQTMMQGLELLAYFRNRAPLDDSGMPKDRFSAEMPDATLATLKIQPSEPRDSAVYFCASGPDVINYGYTFGSGTRLTVV.

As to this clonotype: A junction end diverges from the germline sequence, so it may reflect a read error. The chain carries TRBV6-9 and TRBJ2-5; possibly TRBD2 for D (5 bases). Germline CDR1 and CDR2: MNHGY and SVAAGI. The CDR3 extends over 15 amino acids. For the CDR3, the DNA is TGTGCCGGCAGTTTTCCGGGGATAAACCAAGAGACCCAGTACTTC. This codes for CAGSFPGINQETQYF.

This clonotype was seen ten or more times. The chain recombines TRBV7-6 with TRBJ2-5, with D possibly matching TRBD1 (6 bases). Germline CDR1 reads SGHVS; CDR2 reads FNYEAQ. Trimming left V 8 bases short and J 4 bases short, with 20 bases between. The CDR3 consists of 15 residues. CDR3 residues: CASGPTHRAPETQYF. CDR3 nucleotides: TGTGCCAGCGGACCGACCCACAGGGCCCCAGAGACCCAGTACTTC.

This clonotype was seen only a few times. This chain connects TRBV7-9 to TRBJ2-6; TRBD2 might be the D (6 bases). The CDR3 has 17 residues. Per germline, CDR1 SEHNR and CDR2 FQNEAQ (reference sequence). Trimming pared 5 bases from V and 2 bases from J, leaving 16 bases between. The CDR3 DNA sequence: TGTGCCAGCAGCCCACCGTCTCCGGGGGCTGGGGCCAACGTCCTGACTTTC. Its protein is CASSPPSPGAGANVLTF.

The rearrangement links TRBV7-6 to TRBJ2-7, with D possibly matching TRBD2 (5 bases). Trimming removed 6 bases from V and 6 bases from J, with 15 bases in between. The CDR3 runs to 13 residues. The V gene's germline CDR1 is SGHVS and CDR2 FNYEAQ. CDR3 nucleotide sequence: TGTGCCAGCAGTTCAAGGGCCCGGGGCGAGCAGTACTTC. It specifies CASSSRARGEQYF.

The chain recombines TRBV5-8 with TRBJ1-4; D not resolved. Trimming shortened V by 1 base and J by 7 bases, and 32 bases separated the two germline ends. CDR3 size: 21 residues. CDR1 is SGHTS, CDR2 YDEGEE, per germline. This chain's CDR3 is CASSLIQGKDWVGRFGEKLFF. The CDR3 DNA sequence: TGTGCCAGCAGCTTGATCCAAGGAAAGGACTGGGTTGGGCGTTTCGGTGAAAAACTGTTTTTT.

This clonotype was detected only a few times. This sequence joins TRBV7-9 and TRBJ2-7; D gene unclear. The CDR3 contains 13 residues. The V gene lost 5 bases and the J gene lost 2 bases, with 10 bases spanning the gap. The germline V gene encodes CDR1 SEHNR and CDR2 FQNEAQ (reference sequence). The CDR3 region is CASSHRDPYEQYF. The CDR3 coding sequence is TGTGCCAGCAGCCACCGAGATCCCTACGAGCAGTACTTC.

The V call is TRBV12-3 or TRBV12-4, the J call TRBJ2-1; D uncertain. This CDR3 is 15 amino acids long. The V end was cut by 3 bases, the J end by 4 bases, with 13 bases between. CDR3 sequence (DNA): TGTGCCAGCAGTTTCGGAACAGTACATTACAATGAGCAGTTCTTC. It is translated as CASSFGTVHYNEQFF.

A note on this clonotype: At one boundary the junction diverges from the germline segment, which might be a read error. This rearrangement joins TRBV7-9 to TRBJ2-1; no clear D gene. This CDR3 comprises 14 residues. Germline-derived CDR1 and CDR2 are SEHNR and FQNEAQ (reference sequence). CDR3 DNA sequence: TGTGCCAACAGCTTAAATACGGACTACAATGAGCAGTTCTTC. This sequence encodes CANSLNTDYNEQFF.

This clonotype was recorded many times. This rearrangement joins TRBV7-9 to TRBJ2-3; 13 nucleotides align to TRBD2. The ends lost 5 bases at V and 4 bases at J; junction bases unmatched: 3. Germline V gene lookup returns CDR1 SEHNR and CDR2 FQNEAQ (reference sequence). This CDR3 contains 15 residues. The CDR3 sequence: CASSGTSGEADTQYF. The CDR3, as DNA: TGTGCCAGCAGCGGGACTAGCGGGGAGGCAGATACGCAGTATTTT.

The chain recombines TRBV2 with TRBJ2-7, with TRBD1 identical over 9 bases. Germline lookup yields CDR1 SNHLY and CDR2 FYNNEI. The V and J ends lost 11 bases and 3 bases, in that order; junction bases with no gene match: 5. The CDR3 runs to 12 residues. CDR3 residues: CACTGGGYEQYV. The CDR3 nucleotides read TGTGCCTGCACAGGGGGCGGCTACGAGCAGTACGTC.

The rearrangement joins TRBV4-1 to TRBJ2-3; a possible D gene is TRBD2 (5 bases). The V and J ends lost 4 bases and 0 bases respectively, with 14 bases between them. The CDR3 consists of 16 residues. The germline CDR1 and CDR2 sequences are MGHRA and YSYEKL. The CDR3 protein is CASSRLGSSSTDTQYF. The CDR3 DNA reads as TGCGCCAGCAGCCGCCTAGGGAGTTCAAGCACAGATACGCAGTATTTT.

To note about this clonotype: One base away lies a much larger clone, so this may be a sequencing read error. The CDR3 coding sequence is TGTGCCAACAGTTACCAGGGATCTGGAAACACCATATATTTT. Its protein product is CANSYQGSGNTIYF. The chain joins TRBV6-5 to TRBJ1-3, with a weak D call TRBD1 (5 bases). Germline lookup yields CDR1 MNHEY and CDR2 SVGAGI. This CDR3 has 14 amino acids.

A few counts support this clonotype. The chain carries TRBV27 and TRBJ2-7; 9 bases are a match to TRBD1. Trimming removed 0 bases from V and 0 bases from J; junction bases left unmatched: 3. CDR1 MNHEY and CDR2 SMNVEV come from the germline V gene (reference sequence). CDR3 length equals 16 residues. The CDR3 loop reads CASSLSGTGTSYEQYV. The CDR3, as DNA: TGTGCCAGCAGTTTATCTGGGACAGGGACCTCCTACGAGCAGTACGTC.

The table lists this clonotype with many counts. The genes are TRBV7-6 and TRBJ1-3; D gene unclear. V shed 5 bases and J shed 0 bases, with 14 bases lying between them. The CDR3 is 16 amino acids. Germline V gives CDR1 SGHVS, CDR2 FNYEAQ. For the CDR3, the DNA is TGTGCCAGCAGCCCGACCGGGGATCCCTCTGGAAACACCATATATTTT. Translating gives CASSPTGDPSGNTIYF.

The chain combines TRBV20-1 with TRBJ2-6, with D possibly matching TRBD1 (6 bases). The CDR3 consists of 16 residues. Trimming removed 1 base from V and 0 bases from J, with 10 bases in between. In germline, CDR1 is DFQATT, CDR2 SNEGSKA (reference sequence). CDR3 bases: TGCAGTGCTAGAGGGTACAGGGACTCTGGGGCCAACGTCCTGACTTTC. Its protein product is CSARGYRDSGANVLTF.

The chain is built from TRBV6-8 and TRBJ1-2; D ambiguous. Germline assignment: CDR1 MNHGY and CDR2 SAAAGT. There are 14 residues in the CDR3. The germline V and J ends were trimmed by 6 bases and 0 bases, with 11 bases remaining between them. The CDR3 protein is CASSPTVTNYGYTF. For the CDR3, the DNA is TGTGCCAGCAGCCCGACGGTAACTAACTATGGCTACACCTTC.

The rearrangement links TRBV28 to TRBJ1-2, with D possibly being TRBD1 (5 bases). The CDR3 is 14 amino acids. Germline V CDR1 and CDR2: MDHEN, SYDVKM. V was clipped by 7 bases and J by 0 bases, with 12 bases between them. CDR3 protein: CASTGFRANYGYTF. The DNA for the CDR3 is TGTGCCAGCACAGGGTTTCGAGCTAACTATGGCTACACCTTC.